The clone carrying this T cell receptor (beta chain) showed up many times. Antigen: not known. The CDR3 runs to 14 residues. The V gene lost 4 bases and the J gene lost 0 bases, with 8 bases spanning the gap. The germline gives CDR1 WNHNN, CDR2 SYGVQD (reference sequence). Library preparation for TCR beta used quantitative 5'-RACE with molecular barcodes. MiXCR was run by TCRdb on the 5' RACE reads, yielding one entry per CDR3 protein. The data hold 350,000 or so distinct CDR3 sequences, with 11% observed a single time. This sample was included in a study of CD8 T cells in ankylosing spondylitis. The study's findings and limits: The clones that were linked to disease were reported to be significantly enriched in matched synovial fluid samples from ankylosing spondylitis patients.

V is TRBV10-1 and J is TRBJ2-3, with no clear D. Material for sequencing was blood, either unsorted or a sorted T cell fraction (not recorded which). The origin of this receptor is a female donor with ankylosing spondylitis or in good health (not recorded which). This chain's CDR3 is CASSVTGSTDTQYF. Written as DNA, the CDR3 is TGCGCCAGCAGTGTAACCGGGAGCACAGATACGCAGTATTTT.